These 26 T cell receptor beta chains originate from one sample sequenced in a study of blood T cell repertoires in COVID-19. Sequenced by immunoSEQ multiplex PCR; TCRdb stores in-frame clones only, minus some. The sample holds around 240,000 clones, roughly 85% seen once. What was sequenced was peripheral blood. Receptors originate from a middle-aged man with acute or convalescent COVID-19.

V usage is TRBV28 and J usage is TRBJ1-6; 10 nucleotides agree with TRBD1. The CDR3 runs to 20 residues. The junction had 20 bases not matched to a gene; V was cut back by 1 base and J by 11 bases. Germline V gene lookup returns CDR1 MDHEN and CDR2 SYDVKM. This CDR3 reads CASSLFGTGATASRRTPLHF. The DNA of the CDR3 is TGTGCCAGCAGTTTATTCGGGACAGGGGCCACAGCCTCTAGGAGGACACCCCTCCACTTT. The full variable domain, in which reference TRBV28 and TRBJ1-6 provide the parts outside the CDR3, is DVKVTQSSRYLVKRTGEKVFLECVQDMDHENMFWYRQDPGLGLRLIYFSYDVKMKEKGDIPEGYSVSREKKERFSLILESASTNQTSMYLCASSLFGTGATASRRTPLHFGNGTRLTVT.

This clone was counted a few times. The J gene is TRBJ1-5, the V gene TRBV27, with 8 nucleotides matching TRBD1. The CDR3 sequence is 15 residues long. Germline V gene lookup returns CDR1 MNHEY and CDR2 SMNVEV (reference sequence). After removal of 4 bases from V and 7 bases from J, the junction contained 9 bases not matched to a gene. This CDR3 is CASSSPGQVHQPQHF. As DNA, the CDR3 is TGTGCCAGCAGTTCACCGGGACAGGTACACCAGCCCCAGCATTTT.

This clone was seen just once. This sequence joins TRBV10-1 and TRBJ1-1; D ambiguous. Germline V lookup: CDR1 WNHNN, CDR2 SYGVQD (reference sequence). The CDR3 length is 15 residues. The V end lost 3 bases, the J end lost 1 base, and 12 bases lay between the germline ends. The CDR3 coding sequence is TGCGCCAGCAGTGAACGGGGAGCCAGGAACACTGAAGCTTTCTTT. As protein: CASSERGARNTEAFF.

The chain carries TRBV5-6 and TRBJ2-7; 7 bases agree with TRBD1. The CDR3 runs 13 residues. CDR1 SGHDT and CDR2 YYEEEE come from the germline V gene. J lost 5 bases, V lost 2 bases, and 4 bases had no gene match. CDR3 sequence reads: CASSFDRVHEQYF. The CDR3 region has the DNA TGTGCCAGCAGCTTCGACAGGGTCCACGAGCAGTACTTC. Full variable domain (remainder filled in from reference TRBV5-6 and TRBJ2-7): DAGVTQSPTHLIKTRGQQVTLRCSPKSGHDTVSWYQQALGQGPQFIFQYYEEEERQRGNFPDRFSGHQFPNYSSELNVNALLLGDSALYLCASSFDRVHEQYFGPGTRLTVT.

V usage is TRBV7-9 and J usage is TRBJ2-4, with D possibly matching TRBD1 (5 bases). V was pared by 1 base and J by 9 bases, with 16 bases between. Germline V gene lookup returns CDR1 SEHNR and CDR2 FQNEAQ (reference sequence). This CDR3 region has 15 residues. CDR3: CASSLGDGAVGIQYF. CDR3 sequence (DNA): TGTGCCAGCAGCTTAGGTGATGGGGCAGTAGGCATTCAGTACTTC.

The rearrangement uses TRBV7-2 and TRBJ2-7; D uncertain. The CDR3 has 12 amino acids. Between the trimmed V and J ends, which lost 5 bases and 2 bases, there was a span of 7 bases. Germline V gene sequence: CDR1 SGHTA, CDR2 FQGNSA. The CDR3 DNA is TGTGCCAGCAGCACTAATCCCTACGAGCAGTACTTC. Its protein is CASSTNPYEQYF.

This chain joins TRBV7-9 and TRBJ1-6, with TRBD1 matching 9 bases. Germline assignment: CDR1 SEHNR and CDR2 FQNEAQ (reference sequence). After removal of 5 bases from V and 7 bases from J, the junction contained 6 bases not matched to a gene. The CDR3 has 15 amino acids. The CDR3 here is CASSRNGTGNSPLHF. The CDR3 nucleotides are TGTGCCAGCAGCCGTAACGGGACAGGGAATTCACCCCTCCACTTT.

The CDR3 coding sequence is TGTGCCAGCAGCCCGGGGGGGCACGAGCAGTACTTC. This encodes CASSPGGHEQYF. The rearrangement links TRBV7-6 to TRBJ2-7, with TRBD2 identical over 8 bases. V dropped 5 bases and J dropped 5; count of bases not matched to a gene: 2. The CDR3 spans 12 residues. Germline V gene data show CDR1 as SGHVS and CDR2 as FNYEAQ.

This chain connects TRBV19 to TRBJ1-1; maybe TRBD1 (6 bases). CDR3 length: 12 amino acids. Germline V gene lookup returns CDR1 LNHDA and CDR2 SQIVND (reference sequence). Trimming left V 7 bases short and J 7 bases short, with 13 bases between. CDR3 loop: CASTTEGVEAFF. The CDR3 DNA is TGTGCCAGTACGACCGAGGGGGTTGAAGCTTTCTTT.

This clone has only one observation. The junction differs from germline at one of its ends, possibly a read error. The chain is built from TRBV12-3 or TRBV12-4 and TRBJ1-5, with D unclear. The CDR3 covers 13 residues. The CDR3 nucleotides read TGTACCAGCAGTTTAGCGACTTTTCAGCCCCAGCATTTT. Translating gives CTSSLATFQPQHF.

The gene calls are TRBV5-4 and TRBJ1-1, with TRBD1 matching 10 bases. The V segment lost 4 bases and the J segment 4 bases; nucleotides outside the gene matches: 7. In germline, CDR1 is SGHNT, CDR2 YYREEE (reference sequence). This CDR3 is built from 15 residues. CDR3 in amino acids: CASSPRQGAVTEAFF. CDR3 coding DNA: TGTGCCAGCAGCCCGCGACAGGGGGCAGTCACTGAAGCTTTCTTT.

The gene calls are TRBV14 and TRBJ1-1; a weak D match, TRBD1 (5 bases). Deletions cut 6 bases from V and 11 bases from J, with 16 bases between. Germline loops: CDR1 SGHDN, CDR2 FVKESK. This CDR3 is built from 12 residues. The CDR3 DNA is TGTGCCAGCAGTCTAGTGTCAGGGTTGGCTTTCTTT. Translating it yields CASSLVSGLAFF. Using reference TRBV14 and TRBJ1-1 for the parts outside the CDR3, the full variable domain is EAGVTQFPSHSVIEKGQTVTLRCDPISGHDNLYWYRRVMGKEIKFLLHFVKESKQDESGMPNNRFLAERTGGTYSTLKVQPAELEDSGVYFCASSLVSGLAFFGQGTRLTVV.

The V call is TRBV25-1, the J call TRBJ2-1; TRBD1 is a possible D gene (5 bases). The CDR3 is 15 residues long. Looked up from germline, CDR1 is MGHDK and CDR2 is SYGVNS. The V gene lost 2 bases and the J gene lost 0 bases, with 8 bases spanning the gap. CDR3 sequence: CASSEAGNSYNEQFF. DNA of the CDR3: TGTGCCAGCAGTGAAGCAGGGAACTCCTACAATGAGCAGTTCTTC. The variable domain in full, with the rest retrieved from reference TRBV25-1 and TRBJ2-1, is EADIYQTPRYLVIGTGKKITLECSQTMGHDKMYWYQQDPGMELHLIHYSYGVNSTEKGDLSSESTVSRIRTEHFPLTLESARPSHTSQYLCASSEAGNSYNEQFFGPGTRLTVL.

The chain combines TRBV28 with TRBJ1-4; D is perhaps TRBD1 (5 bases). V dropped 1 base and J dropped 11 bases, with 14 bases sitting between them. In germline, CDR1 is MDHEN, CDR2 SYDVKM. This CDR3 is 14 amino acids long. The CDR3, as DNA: TGTGCCAGCAGTTTATCCCCGACAGCTCCGAAACTGTTTTTT. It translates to CASSLSPTAPKLFF.

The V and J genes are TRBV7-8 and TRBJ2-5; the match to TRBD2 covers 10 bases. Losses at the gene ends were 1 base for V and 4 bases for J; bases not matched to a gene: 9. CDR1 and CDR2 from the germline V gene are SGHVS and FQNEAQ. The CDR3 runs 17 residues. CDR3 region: CASSLGASGGNRETQYF. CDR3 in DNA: TGTGCCAGCAGCTTAGGAGCTAGCGGGGGAAACCGAGAGACCCAGTACTTC.

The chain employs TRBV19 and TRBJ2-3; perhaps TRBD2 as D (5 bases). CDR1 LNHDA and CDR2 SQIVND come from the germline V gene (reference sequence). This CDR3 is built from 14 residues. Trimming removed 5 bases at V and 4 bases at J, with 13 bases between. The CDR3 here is CASSPSLVPDTQYF. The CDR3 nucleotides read TGTGCCAGTAGTCCCTCACTAGTCCCAGATACGCAGTATTTT. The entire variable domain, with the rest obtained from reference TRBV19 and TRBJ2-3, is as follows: DGGITQSPKYLFRKEGQNVTLSCEQNLNHDAMYWYRQDPGQGLRLIYYSQIVNDFQKGDIAEGYSVSREKKESFPLTVTSAQKNPTAFYLCASSPSLVPDTQYFGPGTRLTVL.

In DNA, the CDR3 is TGTGCCAGCAGCTTTAGCCCGGGACAGCCTAACTATGGCTACACCTTC. It yields the protein CASSFSPGQPNYGYTF. The V and J genes are TRBV7-8 and TRBJ1-2, with TRBD1 matching 7 bases. Germline lookup yields CDR1 SGHVS and CDR2 FQNEAQ. This CDR3 is built from 16 residues. V gave up 3 bases and J gave up 0 bases; unmatched junction bases: 7.

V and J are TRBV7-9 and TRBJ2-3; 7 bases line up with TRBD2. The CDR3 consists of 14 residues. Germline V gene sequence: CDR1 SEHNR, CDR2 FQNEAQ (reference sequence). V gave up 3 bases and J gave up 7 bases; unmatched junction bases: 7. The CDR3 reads CASSLRASGNTQYF. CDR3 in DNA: TGTGCCAGCAGCTTGAGGGCTAGCGGAAATACGCAGTATTTT.

The CDR3: CASSFLRGGYTF. Written as DNA, the CDR3 is TGTGCCAGCAGCTTCCTCAGGGGTGGCTACACCTTC. The chain employs TRBV5-6 and TRBJ1-2; TRBD1 is a possible D gene (6 bases). Germline CDR1 SGHDT, CDR2 YYEEEE. V was clipped by 2 bases and J by 7 bases, with 9 bases between them. This CDR3 has 12 residues.

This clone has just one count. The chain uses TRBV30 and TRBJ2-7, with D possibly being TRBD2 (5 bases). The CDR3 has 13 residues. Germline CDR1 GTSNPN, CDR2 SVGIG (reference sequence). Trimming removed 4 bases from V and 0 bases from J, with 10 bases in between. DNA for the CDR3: TGTGCCTGGACCTCGGGAAGCTCCTACGAGCAGTACTTC. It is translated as CAWTSGSSYEQYF.

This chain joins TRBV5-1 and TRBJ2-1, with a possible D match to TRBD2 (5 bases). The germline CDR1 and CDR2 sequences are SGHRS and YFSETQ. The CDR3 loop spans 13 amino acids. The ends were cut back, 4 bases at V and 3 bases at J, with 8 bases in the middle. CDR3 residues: CASSPTSYNEQFF. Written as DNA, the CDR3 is TGCGCCAGCAGCCCCACTAGCTACAATGAGCAGTTCTTC.

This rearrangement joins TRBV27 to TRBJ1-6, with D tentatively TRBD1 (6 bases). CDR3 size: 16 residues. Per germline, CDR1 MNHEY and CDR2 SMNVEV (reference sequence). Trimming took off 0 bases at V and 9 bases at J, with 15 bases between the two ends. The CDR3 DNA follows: TGTGCCAGCAGTTTATCGAATCAGGGGTGGGCTTCACCCCTCCACTTT. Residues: CASSLSNQGWASPLHF.

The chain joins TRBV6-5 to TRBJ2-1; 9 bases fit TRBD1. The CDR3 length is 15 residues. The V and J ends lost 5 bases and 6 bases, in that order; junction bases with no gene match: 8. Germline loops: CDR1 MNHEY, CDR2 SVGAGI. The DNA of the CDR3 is TGTGCCAGCAGTACAGGGGGCGGACAACGCAATGAGCAGTTCTTC. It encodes CASSTGGGQRNEQFF.

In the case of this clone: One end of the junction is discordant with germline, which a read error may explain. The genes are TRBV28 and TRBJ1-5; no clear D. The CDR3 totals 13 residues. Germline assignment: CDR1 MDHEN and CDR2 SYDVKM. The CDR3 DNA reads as TGTGCCAGCAGTTTATCTGGCACCTTATATCAGAATTTT. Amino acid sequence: CASSLSGTLYQNF.

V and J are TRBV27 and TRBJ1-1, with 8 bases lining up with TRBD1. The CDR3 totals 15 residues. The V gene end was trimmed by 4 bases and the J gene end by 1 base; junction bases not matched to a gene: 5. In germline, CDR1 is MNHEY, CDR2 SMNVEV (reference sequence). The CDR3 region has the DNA TGTGCCAGCAGTTCACAGGGGGTCTCGAACACTGAAGCTTTCTTT. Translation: CASSSQGVSNTEAFF.

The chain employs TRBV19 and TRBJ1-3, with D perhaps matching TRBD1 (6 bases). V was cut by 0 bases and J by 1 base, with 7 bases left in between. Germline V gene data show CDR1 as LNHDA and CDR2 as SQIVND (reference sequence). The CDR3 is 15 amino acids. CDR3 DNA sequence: TGTGCCAGTAGTATAGATGGGACATCTGGAAACACCATATATTTT. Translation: CASSIDGTSGNTIYF.